The text below deals with one TCR beta chain. Per germline, CDR1 MNHEY and CDR2 SVGAGI. The CDR3 has 16 residues. The J segment lost 4 bases and the V segment lost 0 bases, leaving 4 bases of the junction unmatched. Measured with immunoSEQ multiplex PCR; TCRdb has only the in-frame clones, and not every one. The data show about 300,000 clones, about 90% seen once. This sample was taken from a study of blood T cell repertoires in COVID-19. The gene calls are TRBV6-5 and TRBJ2-2; 8 positions match TRBD1. The specimen was PBMCs or T cells enriched from blood (not recorded which). The source of this sequence is a woman aged 30 to 39 who had recovered from COVID-19. The CDR3 bases are TGTGCCAGCAGTTACTCCCAGGGGGCCCTCACCGGGGAGCTGTTTTTT. As protein: CASSYSQGALTGELFF.